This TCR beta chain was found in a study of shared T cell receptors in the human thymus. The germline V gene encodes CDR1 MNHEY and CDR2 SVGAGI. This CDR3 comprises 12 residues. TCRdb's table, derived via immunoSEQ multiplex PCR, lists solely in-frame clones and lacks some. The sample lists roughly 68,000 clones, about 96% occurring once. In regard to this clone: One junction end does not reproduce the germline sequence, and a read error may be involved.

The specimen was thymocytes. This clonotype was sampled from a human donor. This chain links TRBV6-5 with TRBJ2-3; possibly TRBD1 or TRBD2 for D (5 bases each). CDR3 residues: CASSSADKNGDF. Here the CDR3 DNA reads TGTGCCAGCAGTTCCGCGGACAAAAACGGGGATTTT.